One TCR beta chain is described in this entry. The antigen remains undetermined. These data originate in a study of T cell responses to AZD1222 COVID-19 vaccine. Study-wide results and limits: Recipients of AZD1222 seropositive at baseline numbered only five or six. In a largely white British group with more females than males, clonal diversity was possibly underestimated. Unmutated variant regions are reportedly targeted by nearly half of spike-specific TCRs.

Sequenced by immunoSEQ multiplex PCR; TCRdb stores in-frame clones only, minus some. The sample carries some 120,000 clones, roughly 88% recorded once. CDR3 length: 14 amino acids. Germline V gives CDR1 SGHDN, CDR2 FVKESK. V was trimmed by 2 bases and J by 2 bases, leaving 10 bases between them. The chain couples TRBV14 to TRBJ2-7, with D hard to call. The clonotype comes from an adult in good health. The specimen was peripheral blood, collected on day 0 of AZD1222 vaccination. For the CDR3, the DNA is TGTGCCAGCAGCCAATTCGTGGACCCCTACGAGCAGTACTTC. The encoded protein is CASSQFVDPYEQYF.